Below, 14 T cell receptor beta chains from the same sample are listed, as sequenced in a study of regulatory T cells in long-lasting Graves disease. Libraries of TCR beta came from iRepertoire HTBI primers plus Arm-PCR of CDR3 regions. TCRdb used MiXCR to reprocess the multiplex PCR reads, holding one entry per CDR3 protein. The sample carries around 460,000 distinct CDR3 sequences, around a fifth recorded once. Time point: persistent/refractory GD, antithyroid drugs over 5 years with positive TRAb. Generation of the TCR library employed RNA extracted from PBMCs. The sequencing here drew on peripheral blood mononuclear cells (PBMCs), taken when the disease was refractory, from a patient treated with antithyroid drugs. These receptors originate from a female donor with Graves disease.

J is TRBJ1-5 and V is TRBV6-5, with unresolved D. Trimming took off 10 bases at V and 0 bases at J, with 16 bases between the two ends. This CDR3 spans 15 amino acids. CDR1 and CDR2 (germline): MNHEY, SVGAGI. CDR3 sequence (DNA): TGTGCCAACAGCTACAGTGTTAATAGCAATCAGCCCCAGCATTTT. It translates to CANSYSVNSNQPQHF.

The V call is TRBV27, the J call TRBJ2-6, with D hard to call. CDR3 size: 15 residues. Trimming removed 11 bases from V and 0 bases from J, with 14 bases in between. Germline V gene data show CDR1 as MNHEY and CDR2 as SMNVEV (reference sequence). In nucleotides, the CDR3 is TGTGCCGCCTCCCCCGGCCACTCTGGGGCCAACGTCCTGACTTTC. Residues: CAASPGHSGANVLTF.

The chain carries TRBV5-1 and TRBJ2-4; D not certain. The CDR3 spans 16 residues. V gave up 0 bases and J gave up 0 bases, with 10 bases separating them. Germline values: CDR1 SGHRS, CDR2 YFSETQ. This CDR3 is CASSLVRSGAKNIQYF. The CDR3 DNA follows: TGCGCCAGCAGCTTGGTAAGGTCTGGAGCCAAAAACATTCAGTACTTC.

This clonotype was detected a few times. The chain is built from TRBV10-3 and TRBJ2-7, with 9 positions matching TRBD2. The germline V gene has CDR1 ENHRY and CDR2 SYGVKD. J lost 2 bases, V lost 0 bases, and 8 bases had no gene match. CDR3 length: 17 amino acids. The CDR3 here is CAISESTRGGRAYEQYF. The CDR3 coding sequence is TGTGCCATCAGTGAGTCGACTCGGGGCGGGAGGGCCTACGAGCAGTACTTC.

In the case of this clonotype: A single base separates this from a much larger clone, so it may be a read error. The rearrangement uses TRBV15 and TRBJ1-6, with D hard to call. The CDR3 is made up of 16 amino acids. CDR1 is LNHNV, CDR2 YYDKDF, per germline (reference sequence). Trimming removed 0 bases from V and 5 bases from J, with 11 bases in between. The CDR3 protein is CATSRDNGIHNSPLHF. CDR3 nucleotide sequence: TGTGCCACCAGCAGAGATAATGGGATCCATAATTCACCCCTCCACTTT.

This clonotype has a handful of counts. This chain joins TRBV7-2 and TRBJ2-1, with D unresolved. CDR3 length: 15 residues. Germline CDR1 is SGHTA and CDR2 is FQGNSA. Trimming took off 0 bases at V and 0 bases at J, with 6 bases between the two ends. The CDR3 nucleotides read TGTGCCAGCAGCTTAGCGGCCAGCTCCTACAATGAGCAGTTCTTC. Translating gives CASSLAASSYNEQFF.

This rearrangement joins TRBV30 to TRBJ2-7; unclear D gene. Germline loops: CDR1 GTSNPN, CDR2 SVGIG (reference sequence). CDR3 length equals 12 residues. Trimming left V 3 bases short and J 2 bases short, with 8 bases between. CDR3 DNA: TGTGCCTGGAGGGACGGGCCCTACGAGCAGTACTTC. Protein sequence: CAWRDGPYEQYF. Full variable domain (remainder filled in from reference TRBV30 and TRBJ2-7): SQTIHQWPATLVQPVGSPLSLECTVEGTSNPNLYWYRQAAGRGLQLLFYSVGIGQISSEVPQNLSASRPQDRQFILSSKKLLLSDSGFYLCAWRDGPYEQYFGPGTRLTVT.

This clonotype was counted many times. The chain is built from TRBV12-3 or TRBV12-4 and TRBJ1-1; possible D gene TRBD1, 6 bases. This CDR3 contains 15 residues. The V end lost 7 bases, the J end lost 1 base, and 16 bases lay between the germline ends. The CDR3 nucleotides read TGTGCCAGCACCTCCTACAGGGTTCCGAACACTGAAGCTTTCTTT. Translation: CASTSYRVPNTEAFF.

This clonotype has only one observation. This chain links TRBV19 with TRBJ2-7; maybe TRBD2 (6 bases). The CDR3 length is 16 residues. The V gene lost 0 bases and the J gene lost 6 bases, with 18 bases spanning the gap. In germline, CDR1 is LNHDA, CDR2 SQIVND (reference sequence). Here the CDR3 DNA reads TGTGCCAGTAGTATAGATCCGGGACTCCCCTGGGCCGAGCAGTACTTC. Residues: CASSIDPGLPWAEQYF.

This chain uses TRBV19 with TRBJ2-3; 7 bases agree with TRBD1. Per germline, CDR1 LNHDA and CDR2 SQIVND (reference sequence). The V segment lost 6 bases and the J segment 14 bases; nucleotides outside the gene matches: 8. The CDR3 covers 11 residues. CDR3 in DNA: TGTGCCAGTAGGACAGGGTATATGATGTATTTT. Translating it yields CASRTGYMMYF. Filled out from reference TRBV19 and TRBJ2-3, the complete variable domain reads DGGITQSPKYLFRKEGQNVTLSCEQNLNHDAMYWYRQDPGQGLRLIYYSQIVNDFQKGDIAEGYSVSREKKESFPLTVTSAQKNPTAFYLCASRTGYMMYFGPGTRLTVL.

This clonotype was counted many times. The V and J genes are TRBV6-5 and TRBJ2-6, with D perhaps matching TRBD1 (6 bases). From germline, CDR1 is MNHEY and CDR2 SVGAGI. This CDR3 has 17 residues. Trimming cost V 2 bases and J 4 bases, with 15 bases left between them. CDR3 bases: TGTGCCAGCAGTTACGCCACCCCAGGGGTGGGGGCCAACGTCCTGACTTTC. This gives the protein CASSYATPGVGANVLTF.

This sequence joins TRBV4-1 and TRBJ1-4; 7 bases agree with TRBD1. Germline V lookup: CDR1 MGHRA, CDR2 YSYEKL. J lost 4 bases, V lost 4 bases, and 12 bases had no gene match. This CDR3 has 17 residues. The chain's CDR3 is CASSPRPTGPVNEKLFF. DNA for the CDR3: TGCGCCAGCAGCCCTCGACCGACAGGGCCCGTTAATGAAAAACTGTTTTTT.

As regards this clonotype: At one end the junction does not follow the germline gene, possibly because of a read error. The chain employs TRBV7-9 and TRBJ1-2; unclear D gene. The length of the CDR3 is 12 residues. Germline V gene data show CDR1 as SEHNR and CDR2 as FQNEAQ (reference sequence). CDR3 protein: CASSLMGYGHTF. CDR3 nucleotide sequence: TGTGCCAGCAGCTTAATGGGATATGGCCACACCTTC.

Regarding this clonotype: The junction and the germline gene differ at one end; a read error may be behind it. The V call is TRBV6-2 or TRBV6-3, the J call TRBJ2-5; tentatively, D is TRBD1 (5 bases). The CDR3 runs 12 residues. Germline CDR1 and CDR2: MNHEY and SVGEGT. CDR3 region: CAGSYSGETQYF. Written as DNA, the CDR3 is TGTGCCGGCAGTTACTCAGGGGAGACCCAGTACTTC.